Following are 18 T cell receptor beta chains from one sample sequenced in a study of a mutant IDH1 vaccine in newly diagnosed glioma. The repertoire was sequenced with immunoSEQ multiplex PCR; TCRdb's copy has only in-frame clones and lacks some. The table lists tens of thousands of clones, roughly four fifths of them singletons. Time point here: week 35, safety follow-up. It was 300 ug of mutant IDH1 20-mer peptide that made up each vaccine dose, given with topical imiquimod. These receptors are not linked to any known antigen. This specimen consisted of PBMCs, obtained from a glioma patient whose treatment included an IDH1 peptide vaccine. The receptors derive from a man aged 35-49 years with glioma.

This clone has just one count. The V and J genes are TRBV9 and TRBJ2-3, with a possible D match to TRBD1 (5 bases). Germline CDR1 SGDLS, CDR2 YYNGEE. The CDR3 contains 15 residues. V was pared by 1 base and J by 4 bases, with 13 bases between. In nucleotides, the CDR3 is TGTGCCAGCAGCGTACAGTCAGGGTGGGCAGATACGCAGTATTTT. Its protein is CASSVQSGWADTQYF. The whole variable domain, filled in from reference TRBV9 and TRBJ2-3, reads DSGVTQTPKHLITATGQRVTLRCSPRSGDLSVYWYQQSLDQGLQFLIQYYNGEERAKGNILERFSAQQFPDLHSELNLSSLELGDSALYFCASSVQSGWADTQYFGPGTRLTVL.

The chain combines TRBV5-5 with TRBJ2-7, with 10 positions matching TRBD1. CDR3 size: 14 residues. V gave up 3 bases and J gave up 2 bases; unmatched junction bases: 2. Germline values: CDR1 SGHKS, CDR2 YYEKEE (reference sequence). In nucleotides, the CDR3 is TGTGCCAGCAGCTGGGGACAGGGGACCTACGAGCAGTACTTC. As protein: CASSWGQGTYEQYF.

The chain has TRBV4-2 and TRBJ2-3; 8 nucleotides agree with TRBD2. V was pared by 0 bases and J by 2 bases, with 7 bases of the junction left unmatched. CDR1 is LGHNA, CDR2 YNFKEQ, per germline. This CDR3 is 17 amino acids long. The CDR3 reads CASSQDIQRGYTDTQYF. In DNA form, the CDR3 reads TGTGCCAGCAGCCAAGACATCCAGCGGGGGTACACAGATACGCAGTATTTT.

This clone has only a few counts. V usage is TRBV5-4 and J usage is TRBJ1-4, with 8 nucleotides matching TRBD1. V gave up 3 bases and J gave up 7 bases; unmatched junction bases: 5. The germline V gene has CDR1 SGHNT and CDR2 YYREEE (reference sequence). This CDR3 has 14 residues. CDR3 amino acids: CASSSDRDGEKLFF. The CDR3, as DNA: TGTGCCAGCAGCTCGGACAGGGACGGTGAAAAACTGTTTTTT.

The V and J genes are TRBV2 and TRBJ2-2, with D perhaps matching TRBD1 or TRBD2 (6 bases each). The V and J ends lost 8 bases and 2 bases respectively, with 12 bases between them. CDR1 and CDR2 (germline): SNHLY, FYNNEI. The CDR3 length is 14 residues. The CDR3: CASEGGLNTGELFF. The CDR3, as DNA: TGTGCCAGCGAAGGGGGGCTCAACACCGGGGAGCTGTTTTTT.

The V and J genes are TRBV10-3 and TRBJ2-3; D call uncertain. V shed 10 bases and J shed 2 bases, with 13 bases lying between them. The germline V gene has CDR1 ENHRY and CDR2 SYGVKD. This CDR3 region has 13 residues. CDR3 sequence (DNA): TGTGCCACTGGCCCCGAGGTCACAGATACGCAGTATTTT. Amino acids: CATGPEVTDTQYF.

V and J are TRBV7-2 and TRBJ2-1, with D hard to call. This CDR3 has 13 amino acids. The V gene's germline CDR1 is SGHTA and CDR2 FQGNSA. V lost 4 bases and J 8 bases, leaving 12 bases between the germline ends. CDR3 coding DNA: TGTGCCAGCAGCTCCTATTCAGGCGATGAGCAGTTCTTC. As protein: CASSSYSGDEQFF.

The chain employs TRBV19 and TRBJ2-7, with D perhaps TRBD2 (6 bases). Germline assignment: CDR1 LNHDA and CDR2 SQIVND (reference sequence). V was shortened by 5 bases and J by 2 bases, with 13 bases between the two germline ends. This CDR3 is 14 amino acids long. CDR3 bases: TGTGCCAGTAGTCCCCGGGGGAGGACCTACGAGCAGTACTTC. This sequence encodes CASSPRGRTYEQYF.

The chain carries TRBV7-2 and TRBJ1-4; D uncertain. The length of the CDR3 is 14 residues. The V and J ends lost 5 bases and 4 bases respectively, with 11 bases between them. CDR1 is SGHTA, CDR2 FQGNSA, per germline. CDR3 nucleotide sequence: TGTGCCAGCAGCCTGGGTATGGTTAATGAAAAACTGTTTTTT. Protein product: CASSLGMVNEKLFF.

The CDR3 DNA reads TGTGCCAGCAGCCAAGATCTCGAGGGGAGCTACACCTTC. Its protein product is CASSQDLEGSYTF. This sequence joins TRBV14 and TRBJ1-2; D might be TRBD1 (5 bases). The V end lost 0 bases, the J end lost 9 bases, and 11 bases lay between the germline ends. The length of the CDR3 is 13 residues. Germline assignment: CDR1 SGHDN and CDR2 FVKESK.

This clone was seen just once. The rearrangement uses TRBV7-2 and TRBJ2-7, with 14 nucleotides matching TRBD2. The CDR3 consists of 15 residues. Losses at the gene ends were 5 bases for V and 7 bases for J; bases not matched to a gene: 7. The germline CDR1 and CDR2 sequences are SGHTA and FQGNSA. The CDR3 protein is CASSHRTSGRYEQYF. The CDR3 DNA reads as TGTGCCAGCAGCCACCGGACTAGCGGGAGGTATGAGCAGTACTTC.

This clone was counted only a few times. V usage is TRBV30 and J usage is TRBJ1-2; TRBD1 aligns across 9 bases. CDR3 size: 12 residues. CDR1 and CDR2 from the germline V gene are GTSNPN and SVGIG (reference sequence). After removal of 1 base from V and 7 bases from J, the junction contained 1 base not matched to a gene. This CDR3 is CAWSGQGVGYTF. The CDR3 bases are TGTGCCTGGAGTGGACAGGGGGTTGGCTACACCTTC.

The rearrangement joins TRBV2 to TRBJ2-7; no clear D gene. The CDR3 is 12 amino acids. With 6 bases removed from V and 0 bases from J, the gap between germline ends came to 6 bases. The germline V gene has CDR1 SNHLY and CDR2 FYNNEI. CDR3 amino acids: CASRLSSYEQYF. The DNA for the CDR3 is TGTGCCAGCAGGTTGAGCTCCTACGAGCAGTACTTC.

The chain carries TRBV28 and TRBJ1-2; maybe TRBD1 (5 bases). This CDR3 spans 15 amino acids. Trimming removed 6 bases from V and 7 bases from J, with 21 bases in between. Germline CDR1 is MDHEN and CDR2 is SYDVKM. The CDR3 nucleotides are TGTGCCAGCAGATCCCCCCGGGACCGGGATTCTGGCTACACCTTC. It is translated as CASRSPRDRDSGYTF.

This chain connects TRBV21-1 to TRBJ2-5; the D call in the table, TRBD1, was not verified against the DNA. TRBV21-1 is given as a pseudogene. This CDR3 has 12 amino acids. CDR3 in amino acids: CASNGTEETQYF. The CDR3 coding sequence is TGTGCCAGCAACGGGACAGAAGAGACCCAGTACTTC.

This rearrangement joins TRBV6-4 to TRBJ2-3; 9 bases align to TRBD1. This CDR3 is built from 15 residues. V shed 0 bases, J shed 4 bases, and the junction held 2 bases outside the gene matches. Per germline, CDR1 MRHNA and CDR2 SNTAGT. CDR3 protein: CASSDSGQGSDTQYF. The CDR3 DNA reads TGTGCCAGCAGTGACTCCGGACAGGGGTCAGATACGCAGTATTTT.

The rearrangement uses TRBV5-6 and TRBJ2-7, with D uncertain. Germline CDR1 reads SGHDT; CDR2 reads YYEEEE. V lost 6 bases and J lost 1, with 11 bases in between. The CDR3 spans 13 residues. The CDR3 here is CASTYGRSYEQYF. CDR3 coding DNA: TGTGCCAGCACCTACGGTAGGTCCTACGAGCAGTACTTC.

This sequence joins TRBV7-2 and TRBJ2-3, with D unclear. The V gene lost 0 bases and the J gene lost 2 bases, with 9 bases spanning the gap. From germline, CDR1 is SGHTA and CDR2 FQGNSA. The CDR3 sequence is 15 residues long. The CDR3 DNA sequence: TGTGCCAGCAGCTTAGCCGTCACCAACACAGATACGCAGTATTTT. It codes for CASSLAVTNTDTQYF.